This entry lists 28 T cell receptor beta chains sequenced from one sample in a study of blood T cells in healthy people across ages. A second PCR, run for about 6 to 12 cycles, used a sample-barcoded 5' primer plus a J-beta primer mix. TCRdb used MiXCR to reprocess the 5' RACE reads, holding one entry per CDR3 protein. This sample has 550,000 to 650,000 distinct CDR3 sequences, with about 30% found just once. Source material: blood. Every receptor here comes from a woman aged 80 or over in good health.

The chain joins TRBV6-6 to TRBJ2-2, with 7 bases fitting TRBD1. The CDR3 is made up of 13 amino acids. In germline, CDR1 is MNHNY, CDR2 SVGAGI (reference sequence). J gave up 5 bases and V 6 bases, and 3 bases lay outside the gene matches. CDR3 protein: CASSQTGTGELFF. As DNA, the CDR3 is TGTGCCAGCAGCCAGACAGGGACCGGGGAGCTGTTTTTT.

This clonotype has at least ten counts. The gene calls are TRBV7-9 and TRBJ1-4; the D gene is possibly TRBD1 (6 bases). Trimming left V 3 bases short and J 8 bases short, with 25 bases between. Germline V gene sequence: CDR1 SEHNR, CDR2 FQNEAQ (reference sequence). CDR3 size: 18 residues. As DNA, the CDR3 is TGTGCCAGCAGCTTCCCGTCGGAAAGGGCGAGGGGGATCGAAAAACTGTTTTTT. Its protein product is CASSFPSERARGIEKLFF. Looking up the rest from reference TRBV7-9 and TRBJ1-4 gives the full variable domain: DTGVSQNPRHKITKRGQNVTFRCDPISEHNRLYWYRQTLGQGPEFLTYFQNEAQLEKSRLLSDRFSAERPKGSFSTLEIQRTEQGDSAMYLCASSFPSERARGIEKLFFGSGTQLSVL.

This clonotype came up many times. This chain joins TRBV11-2 and TRBJ2-5, with 10 nucleotides matching TRBD1. The end of the DNA is better explained by TRBJ2-7, so the J call may be wrong. CDR3 length equals 17 residues. Germline CDR1 SGHAT, CDR2 FQNNGV. In DNA form, the CDR3 reads TGTGCCAGCAGCTCCATCCGGGGGGGGACAGGGGCTAACGAGCAGTACTTC. Protein product: CASSSIRGGTGANEQYF.

For this clonotype: This may be a read error, as it is one base from a much larger clone. The chain is built from TRBV19 and TRBJ2-6; TRBD1 might be the D (5 bases). The V gene's germline CDR1 is LNHDA and CDR2 SQIVND (reference sequence). This CDR3 contains 16 residues. This chain's CDR3 is CAGSSDRLSGANVLTF. CDR3 nucleotide sequence: TGTGCCGGTAGTTCCGACAGACTCTCTGGGGCCAACGTCCTGACTTTC.

V is TRBV6-1 and J is TRBJ1-2; 9 bases map to TRBD1. V trimming: 3 bases; J trimming: 2 bases; junction bases outside the gene matches: 4. Germline V lookup: CDR1 MNHNS, CDR2 SASEGT. The CDR3 length is 15 residues. The CDR3 DNA is TGTGCCAGCAGTGAGCTACAGGGGGCAAACTATGGCTACACCTTC. This sequence encodes CASSELQGANYGYTF.

This clonotype was observed at least ten times. The V call is TRBV29-1, the J call TRBJ1-1; no clear D. CDR3 length: 18 residues. CDR1 SQVTM and CDR2 ANQGSEA come from the germline V gene. The V gene lost 1 base and the J gene lost 10 bases, with 31 bases spanning the gap. The CDR3 bases are TGCAGCGTTGAAGCGCTCCGGGAAACTGGGATCCGGGATCGGGCAGCTTTCTTT. Its translation: CSVEALRETGIRDRAAFF.

Many counts were recorded for this clonotype. The chain recombines TRBV28 with TRBJ2-1; maybe TRBD1 (5 bases). In germline, CDR1 is MDHEN, CDR2 SYDVKM. Trimming left V 6 bases short and J 0 bases short, with 27 bases between. The CDR3 length is 20 residues. CDR3 loop: CASSPMGADTYSRSYNEQFF. CDR3 in DNA: TGTGCCAGCAGCCCTATGGGTGCGGACACCTATTCCCGCTCCTACAATGAGCAGTTCTTC.

This clonotype was seen at least ten times. The chain combines TRBV29-1 with TRBJ2-5; D is uncertain. The germline gives CDR1 SQVTM, CDR2 ANQGSEA. V was shortened by 4 bases and J by 5 bases, with 11 bases between the two germline ends. The CDR3 contains 12 residues. The CDR3 DNA is TGCAGCGTTGCAGAGCTACAGGAGACCCAGTACTTC. Translated: CSVAELQETQYF.

The chain carries TRBV20-1 and TRBJ2-3; 9 nucleotides match TRBD2. The CDR3 contains 15 residues. The J segment lost 0 bases and the V segment lost 8 bases, leaving 9 bases of the junction unmatched. Looked up from germline, CDR1 is DFQATT and CDR2 is SNEGSKA (reference sequence). In nucleotides, the CDR3 is TGCAGTTCCAATGGGCGGGGGGGAAGCACAGATACGCAGTATTTT. Translation: CSSNGRGGSTDTQYF.

This clonotype was recorded many times. The chain is built from TRBV7-9 and TRBJ1-2; D remains ambiguous. V dropped 3 bases and J dropped 3 bases, with 14 bases sitting between them. Per germline, CDR1 SEHNR and CDR2 FQNEAQ (reference sequence). The CDR3 has 15 residues. CDR3 loop: CASSLGTNAYYGYTF. The CDR3 DNA follows: TGTGCCAGCAGCTTGGGAACGAACGCGTACTATGGCTACACCTTC.

Ten or more counts support this clonotype. The rearrangement joins TRBV18 to TRBJ2-5; TRBD1 agrees at 7 bases. The V and J ends lost 1 base and 1 base, in that order; junction bases with no gene match: 0. The germline CDR1 and CDR2 sequences are KGHSH and LQKENI. This CDR3 is 14 amino acids long. The CDR3 nucleotides are TGTGCCAGCTCACCACGGGACAGCCAAGAGACCCAGTACTTC. Encoded protein: CASSPRDSQETQYF.

In its sample, this clonotype was seen a few times. This rearrangement joins TRBV20-1 to TRBJ1-1; D is perhaps TRBD1 (5 bases). V gave up 1 base and J gave up 4 bases, with 13 bases separating them. Per the germline V gene, CDR1 is DFQATT and CDR2 is SNEGSKA (reference sequence). This CDR3 is 14 amino acids long. CDR3 region: CSARGGRVGTEAFF. The CDR3 nucleotides are TGCAGTGCTAGAGGGGGCAGGGTGGGCACTGAAGCTTTCTTT.

This clonotype was seen ten or more times. The chain recombines TRBV7-2 with TRBJ2-5, with 13 positions matching TRBD2. Germline V gives CDR1 SGHTA, CDR2 FQGNSA. With V trimmed by 5 bases and J by 2 bases, 2 bases remained unmatched. The CDR3 is made up of 15 amino acids. The CDR3 DNA reads as TGTGCCAGCAGCCAACTAGCGGGGGGGCAAGAGACCCAGTACTTC. The encoded protein is CASSQLAGGQETQYF.

A single count supports this clonotype. This chain links TRBV20-1 with TRBJ2-7; 8 bases are a match to TRBD2. V lost 0 bases to trimming and J lost 2 bases; unmatched junction nucleotides: 6. CDR1 DFQATT and CDR2 SNEGSKA come from the germline V gene (reference sequence). This CDR3 has 15 amino acids. The DNA of the CDR3 is TGCAGTGCTAGAGATCGGCGGGGGGAGACCTACGAGCAGTACTTC. Translating gives CSARDRRGETYEQYF.

A remark on this clonotype: A read error may explain this, as a much larger clone is one base away. This chain connects TRBV5-1 to TRBJ2-7; D is possibly TRBD1 or TRBD2 (5 bases each). The germline V gene encodes CDR1 SGHRS and CDR2 YFSETQ. Trimming pared 3 bases from V and 7 bases from J, leaving 23 bases between. This CDR3 has 16 amino acids. DNA for the CDR3: TGCGCCAGCAGCTCGATGGACGCTCGGGGCTACAATGAGCAGTACTTC. It yields the protein CASSSMDARGYNEQYF.

Many counts were recorded for this clonotype. V is TRBV9 and J is TRBJ2-1, with 9 bases that match TRBD1. The CDR3 has 16 residues. Germline CDR1 reads SGDLS; CDR2 reads YYNGEE. V gave up 4 bases and J gave up 0 bases; unmatched junction bases: 5. CDR3 bases: TGTGCCAGCAGCTTCCGGACAGGGGTCTCCTACAATGAGCAGTTCTTC. Encoded protein: CASSFRTGVSYNEQFF.

This clonotype was recorded at least ten times. This sequence joins TRBV12-3 or TRBV12-4 and TRBJ1-1; D is uncertain. V lost 7 bases to trimming and J lost 1 base, with 10 bases between them. CDR3 length: 13 amino acids. CDR3 residues: CASTLAWNTEAFF. The CDR3 nucleotides are TGTGCCAGCACCCTTGCCTGGAACACTGAAGCTTTCTTT.

This clonotype appeared many times. CDR3 bases: TGCGCCAGCAGCCAAGGCCGAAACAGGGACGAGCAGTACTTC. Translation gives CASSQGRNRDEQYF. The chain couples TRBV4-3 to TRBJ2-7; possible D gene TRBD1, 6 bases. Germline V CDR1 and CDR2: LGHNA, YSLEER. Trimming shortened V by 1 base and J by 5 bases, and 12 bases separated the two germline ends. CDR3 size: 14 residues.

This clonotype has just a few counts. Mismatch with germline at one junction end may stem from a read error. The chain is built from TRBV28 and TRBJ2-7; tentatively, D is TRBD1 or TRBD2 (5 bases each). The germline CDR1 and CDR2 sequences are MDHEN and SYDVKM. CDR3 length: 13 amino acids. CDR3 in DNA: TGTGCCGGCAGATCAGGGCGGGCCCGCGAGCAGTACTTC. Amino acid sequence: CAGRSGRAREQYF.

With regard to this clonotype: A read error may explain this, as a much larger clone is one base away. The conserved final phenylalanine or tryptophan is absent from the CDR3, which likely points to a read error. The chain employs TRBV10-3 and TRBJ2-2; weak D call: TRBD1 (5 bases). The V end lost 6 bases, the J end lost 3 bases, and 11 bases lay between the germline ends. Germline-derived CDR1 and CDR2 are ENHRY and SYGVKD. The CDR3 runs 14 residues. As DNA, the CDR3 is TGTGCCATCAGACCTGGCAGGGACACCGGGGAGCTGTTTTGT. Translation: CAIRPGRDTGELFC.

This clonotype has just a few counts. The chain recombines TRBV5-6 with TRBJ2-7; D remains unclear. The CDR3 totals 13 residues. Trimming cost V 0 bases and J 5 bases, with 9 bases left between them. Germline V lookup: CDR1 SGHDT, CDR2 YYEEEE. CDR3 sequence: CASSLGYYNEQYF. As DNA, the CDR3 is TGTGCCAGCAGCTTGGGGTACTACAACGAGCAGTACTTC.

As concerns this clonotype: A read error is possible here, since a much larger clone lies one base away. The CDR3 DNA reads as TGTGCCAGCAGCGTAGGCGAGACTTTTTTATACGAGCAGTTCTTC. It specifies CASSVGETFLYEQFF. The chain uses TRBV9 and TRBJ2-1; D unresolved. The germline V gene encodes CDR1 SGDLS and CDR2 YYNGEE. The CDR3 extends over 15 amino acids. Trimming shortened V by 0 bases and J by 10 bases, and 17 bases separated the two germline ends.

A few counts support this clonotype. The genes are TRBV9 and TRBJ1-5, with D possibly TRBD1 on 6 matching bases. CDR3 length: 14 amino acids. Trimming cost V 3 bases and J 3 bases, with 10 bases left between them. Germline V CDR1 and CDR2: SGDLS, YYNGEE. DNA for the CDR3: TGTGCCAGCAGCGCTGGACAGACCAATCAGCCCCAGCATTTT. Encoded protein: CASSAGQTNQPQHF.

V and J are TRBV11-2 and TRBJ1-1; D may be TRBD1 (5 bases). Trimming removed 5 bases from V and 11 bases from J, with 18 bases in between. Germline CDR1 and CDR2: SGHAT and FQNNGV. The CDR3 length is 13 residues. CDR3 bases: TGTGCCAGCAGCGCCTTAACCGGGACCCAGGCTTTCTTT. Translating it yields CASSALTGTQAFF.

The sample holds many counts of this clonotype. The chain combines TRBV20-1 with TRBJ2-5; 13 positions match TRBD2. The CDR3 has 15 amino acids. Germline CDR1 is DFQATT and CDR2 is SNEGSKA (reference sequence). With 3 bases clipped from V and 1 base from J, the junction kept 2 bases outside the gene matches. The CDR3 region has the DNA TGCAGTGCTAGTCGACTAGCGGGGGGCCAAGAGACCCAGTACTTC. Translation: CSASRLAGGQETQYF.

This clonotype was recorded a few times. CDR3 bases: TGCAGTGCACCCCCTATAGGGACCACTGAAGCTTTCTTT. Its translation is CSAPPIGTTEAFF. The chain has TRBV20-1 and TRBJ1-1; D might be TRBD1 (5 bases). The CDR3 consists of 13 residues. Germline CDR1 DFQATT, CDR2 SNEGSKA (reference sequence). With 6 bases removed from V and 4 bases from J, the gap between germline ends came to 15 bases.

This clonotype was counted between two and nine times. The V and J genes are TRBV5-1 and TRBJ2-3; 14 bases align to TRBD2. Trimming took 3 bases from V and 2 from J; bases not matched to a gene: 8. The V gene's germline CDR1 is SGHRS and CDR2 YFSETQ. The CDR3 covers 18 residues. For the CDR3, the DNA is TGCGCCAGCAGCTGGGGGACTAGCGGGAGTGCGAACACAGATACGCAGTATTTT. Translated: CASSWGTSGSANTDTQYF. The complete variable domain, with remaining parts taken from reference TRBV5-1 and TRBJ2-3, reads KAGVTQTPRYLIKTRGQQVTLSCSPISGHRSVSWYQQTPGQGLQFLFEYFSETQRNKGNFPGRFSGRQFSNSRSEMNVSTLELGDSALYLCASSWGTSGSANTDTQYFGPGTRLTVL.

The chain combines TRBV6-5 with TRBJ1-1; maybe TRBD1 (5 bases). Deletions cut 4 bases from V and 6 bases from J, with 15 bases between. The length of the CDR3 is 14 residues. CDR1 is MNHEY, CDR2 SVGAGI, per germline. The CDR3 loop reads CASSCAGDSAEAFF. The CDR3 bases are TGTGCCAGCAGTTGCGCAGGTGACAGCGCTGAAGCTTTCTTT.